This TCR beta chain was profiled in a study of T cells after yellow fever vaccination. Study in general: In the case of low-cell-number fractions, SMART-Seq v4 Ultra Low Input was used for preparation. Whole-study findings and limits: One caveat is that FACS-sorted repertoires could contain abundant clonotypes contaminating from the bulk population. Most primary-vaccination clones recurred post-booster (nearly 98% CD4, around 90% CD8).

TCRdb analysed the 5' RACE reads with MiXCR anew, one entry per CDR3 protein. Of about 52,000 distinct CDR3 sequences listed, 6.5% to 8% are singletons. Germline CDR1 MNHEY, CDR2 SVGAGI. The CDR3 has 16 residues. Trimming took 7 bases from V and 5 from J; bases not matched to a gene: 10. This clonotype was obtained from a man younger than 30 who received the YFV17D yellow fever vaccine. The J gene is TRBJ1-6, the V gene TRBV6-5; the match to TRBD1 covers 8 bases. The sample here was CD8+ T cells not binding an NS4B(214-222) dextramer, sorted from PBMCs, taken 45 days after the first yellow fever vaccination. The chain's CDR3 is CASTLSPGGHNSPLHF. Written as DNA, the CDR3 is TGTGCCAGCACCCTGTCCCCAGGGGGCCATAATTCACCCCTCCACTTT.